The 15 T cell receptor beta chains given below trace back to one sample, sequenced in a study of blood T cell repertoires in COVID-19. Only in-frame clones appear in the TCRdb table, and some are missing; sequencing was by immunoSEQ multiplex PCR. The table has about 300,000 clones, about 88% seen once; the top ten hold over 1%. Sequencing was done on a sample of peripheral blood. Receptors originate from a man aged 70-80 years with acute or convalescent COVID-19.

The genes are TRBV19 and TRBJ2-1; D is unresolved. The CDR3 totals 14 residues. In germline, CDR1 is LNHDA, CDR2 SQIVND (reference sequence). Trimming took 4 bases from V and 0 from J, leaving 7 bases between them. The CDR3 sequence is CASSSLSSYNEQFF. CDR3 DNA: TGTGCCAGTAGTAGCCTAAGCTCCTACAATGAGCAGTTCTTC.

This sequence joins TRBV7-2 and TRBJ1-4, with D possibly being TRBD1 (6 bases). The V gene lost 2 bases and the J gene lost 3 bases, with 7 bases spanning the gap. The CDR3 runs 14 residues. Germline V gene sequence: CDR1 SGHTA, CDR2 FQGNSA. The CDR3 sequence: CASSLWGPNEKLFF. For the CDR3, the DNA is TGTGCCAGCAGCTTATGGGGGCCTAATGAAAAACTGTTTTTT. The variable domain in full, with the rest retrieved from reference TRBV7-2 and TRBJ1-4, is GAGVSQSPSNKVTEKGKDVELRCDPISGHTALYWYRQSLGQGLEFLIYFQGNSAPDKSGLPSDRFSAERTGGSVSTLTIQRTQQEDSAVYLCASSLWGPNEKLFFGSGTQLSVL.

This sequence joins TRBV2 and TRBJ2-7; maybe TRBD2 (5 bases). In germline, CDR1 is SNHLY, CDR2 FYNNEI. V lost 3 bases to trimming and J lost 0 bases, with 12 bases between them. There are 15 residues in the CDR3. CDR3 sequence (DNA): TGTGCCAGCAGTGAGGTGGGAGAGGTCTCCTACGAGCAGTACTTC. Translation gives CASSEVGEVSYEQYF.

The chain joins TRBV7-9 to TRBJ2-2; 9 nucleotides align to TRBD1. There are 15 residues in the CDR3. V trimming: 8 bases; J trimming: 1 base; junction bases outside the gene matches: 5. Germline V gene data show CDR1 as SEHNR and CDR2 as FQNEAQ (reference sequence). CDR3 coding DNA: TGTGCCAGCCGCCGACAGGGGGAGAACACCGGGGAGCTGTTTTTT. As protein: CASRRQGENTGELFF.

The CDR3 DNA sequence: TGCGCCAGCAGCTTGGGGCAGGGGGCCACCGGGGAGCTGTTTTTT. As protein: CASSLGQGATGELFF. The chain is built from TRBV5-1 and TRBJ2-2; 8 bases match TRBD1. The V gene end was trimmed by 0 bases and the J gene end by 4 bases; junction bases not matched to a gene: 2. CDR3 length: 15 residues. The germline CDR1 and CDR2 sequences are SGHRS and YFSETQ.

This clone came up once. The chain couples TRBV9 to TRBJ2-5; 11 bases agree with TRBD2. Losses at the gene ends were 4 bases for V and 4 bases for J; bases not matched to a gene: 9. The CDR3 is 16 amino acids. Germline V lookup: CDR1 SGDLS, CDR2 YYNGEE. The CDR3 DNA is TGTGCCAGCAGCCCTAATAGCGGGGGGGCTTCAGAGACCCAGTACTTC. Its protein is CASSPNSGGASETQYF.

This clone was detected only a few times. This chain links TRBV7-8 with TRBJ2-7; 7 nucleotides match TRBD1. CDR1 and CDR2 (germline): SGHVS, FQNEAQ. V lost 0 bases to trimming and J lost 3 bases; unmatched junction nucleotides: 14. This CDR3 is 18 amino acids long. Here the CDR3 reads CASSLAQYRQGFNYEQYF. DNA of the CDR3: TGTGCCAGCAGCTTAGCGCAATATAGACAGGGATTCAACTACGAGCAGTACTTC.

Of note for this clone: The junction departs from germline at one end; a sequencing error may be responsible. Other DNA sequences in this sample translate to the same CDR3. The chain combines TRBV2 with TRBJ1-2; the match to TRBD1 covers 7 bases. Germline CDR1 reads SNHLY; CDR2 reads FYNNEI. The CDR3 totals 13 residues. The CDR3 region is CASREGTDYGYTF. The CDR3 DNA follows: TGTGCCAGCAGGGAAGGGACAGACTATGGCTACACCTTC.

The rearrangement links TRBV7-2 to TRBJ2-7, with D hard to call. This CDR3 contains 12 residues. Germline V gene data show CDR1 as SGHTA and CDR2 as FQGNSA. The ends were cut back, 3 bases at V and 7 bases at J, with 10 bases in the middle. CDR3 DNA sequence: TGTGCCAGCAGCTTGGAGCTTGGGGAGCAGTACTTC. It yields the protein CASSLELGEQYF.

CDR3 residues: CASSFSGGMNTEAFF. The DNA of the CDR3 is TGTGCCAGCAGCTTCTCAGGGGGCATGAACACTGAAGCTTTCTTT. The genes are TRBV11-2 and TRBJ1-1, with 8 bases matching TRBD1. Germline V CDR1 and CDR2: SGHAT, FQNNGV. The CDR3 is 15 residues long. V gave up 3 bases and J gave up 0 bases; unmatched junction bases: 3.

The chain combines TRBV28 with TRBJ1-3; D unresolved. CDR3 size: 14 residues. CDR1 and CDR2 (germline): MDHEN, SYDVKM. Trimming took off 10 bases at V and 7 bases at J, with 20 bases between the two ends. CDR3 nucleotides: TGTGCCATTACAACGGGGTCCTCCTCCAACACCATATATTTT. Amino acid sequence: CAITTGSSSNTIYF.

The rearrangement links TRBV15 to TRBJ1-2, with D uncertain. Trimming cost V 0 bases and J 1 base, with 9 bases left between them. The germline V gene has CDR1 LNHNV and CDR2 YYDKDF (reference sequence). The CDR3 contains 15 residues. The CDR3 nucleotides are TGTGCCACCAGCAGAGAAGGCGGATTTAACTATGGCTACACCTTC. Translated: CATSREGGFNYGYTF.

The chain links TRBV30 to TRBJ1-1, with D possibly TRBD1 on 5 matching bases. Germline V gene data show CDR1 as GTSNPN and CDR2 as SVGIG (reference sequence). This CDR3 has 11 amino acids. V lost 4 bases and J lost 10, with 13 bases in between. CDR3: CAWTGLQRAFF. CDR3 in DNA: TGTGCCTGGACAGGGTTGCAGAGAGCTTTCTTT.

The chain is built from TRBV29-1 and TRBJ2-2; a weak D match, TRBD2 (6 bases). Per the germline V gene, CDR1 is SQVTM and CDR2 is ANQGSEA. The V gene lost 4 bases and the J gene lost 7 bases, with 10 bases spanning the gap. The CDR3 spans 12 residues. CDR3 region: CSVGLEGGELFF. In DNA form, the CDR3 reads TGCAGCGTTGGACTAGAAGGCGGGGAGCTGTTTTTT.

The chain recombines TRBV27 with TRBJ2-7, with 8 bases lining up with TRBD2. Losses at the gene ends were 0 bases for V and 3 bases for J; bases not matched to a gene: 10. This CDR3 spans 17 amino acids. The germline V gene encodes CDR1 MNHEY and CDR2 SMNVEV (reference sequence). This chain's CDR3 is CASSLSFTTSGYYEQYF. The CDR3 DNA sequence: TGTGCCAGCAGTTTATCGTTTACCACTAGCGGATACTACGAGCAGTACTTC.